The 28 T cell receptor beta chains listed next were all sequenced from one sample in a study of blood T cells in healthy people across ages. Using a J-beta primer mix together with a sample-barcoded 5' primer, a second PCR was run for roughly 7 to 12 cycles. TCRdb fed the 5' RACE reads into MiXCR, producing one record per CDR3 protein. The sample lists about 1.7 million distinct CDR3 sequences; 28% were seen once. The specimen was blood. All receptors come from a young woman in good health.

The chain carries TRBV20-1 and TRBJ1-2; the match to TRBD1 covers 9 bases. Germline assignment: CDR1 DFQATT and CDR2 SNEGSKA (reference sequence). Losses at the gene ends were 0 bases for V and 2 bases for J; bases not matched to a gene: 4. The CDR3 spans 15 residues. CDR3 protein: CSARDKGQGNYGYTF. CDR3 nucleotide sequence: TGCAGTGCTAGAGATAAGGGACAGGGAAACTATGGCTACACCTTC.

The gene calls are TRBV6-2 or TRBV6-3 and TRBJ2-4, with 11 positions matching TRBD2. The germline V gene encodes CDR1 MNHEY and CDR2 SVGEGT. V dropped 11 bases and J dropped 8; count of bases not matched to a gene: 17. The CDR3 runs to 16 residues. CDR3 DNA: TGTGCCGCCCAGAGAGGACTAGCGGGCCACTCGGACATTCAGTACTTC. Translated, it gives CAAQRGLAGHSDIQYF.

This clonotype has ten or more counts. The V call is TRBV12-3 or TRBV12-4, the J call TRBJ2-1; the match to TRBD2 covers 8 bases. The CDR3 runs to 15 residues. Trimming at V came to 3 bases and at J to 3 bases, leaving 4 bases not matched to a gene. This CDR3 is CASSFVLAGYNEQFF. The CDR3 DNA follows: TGTGCCAGCAGTTTTGTCCTAGCGGGCTACAATGAGCAGTTCTTC.

This clonotype was detected a few times. The chain employs TRBV7-9 and TRBJ1-1; unclear D gene. The CDR3 is 13 amino acids. With 2 bases removed from V and 7 bases from J, the gap between germline ends came to 11 bases. From germline, CDR1 is SEHNR and CDR2 FQNEAQ (reference sequence). The chain's CDR3 is CASSLLVSGEAFF. As DNA, the CDR3 is TGTGCCAGCAGCTTATTGGTTTCCGGTGAAGCTTTCTTT.

Of note for this clonotype: The junction shows a germline mismatch at one end, possibly a read error. J is TRBJ2-1 and V is TRBV7-2; 7 bases are a match to TRBD2. The CDR3 consists of 15 residues. Germline values: CDR1 SGHTA, CDR2 FQGNSA. CDR3 in amino acids: CAGSFSGYPNNEQFF. The CDR3 DNA reads as TGTGCCGGCAGCTTTAGCGGGTATCCCAACAATGAGCAGTTCTTC. Full variable domain (outside the CDR3, taken from reference TRBV7-2 and TRBJ2-1): GAGVSQSPSNKVTEKGKDVELRCDPISGHTALYWYRQSLGQGLEFLIYFQGNSAPDKSGLPSDRFSAERTGGSVSTLTIQRTQQEDSAVYLCAGSFSGYPNNEQFFGPGTRLTVL.

A word on this clonotype: A read error may explain this, as a much larger clone is one base away. This chain uses TRBV4-3 with TRBJ1-4; D unresolved. The CDR3 covers 15 residues. Germline assignment: CDR1 LGHNA and CDR2 YSLEER. Trimming took 0 bases from V and 7 from J, leaving 12 bases between them. The CDR3 sequence is CASSQDRQSSEKLFF. For the CDR3, the DNA is TGCGCCAGCAGCCAAGATCGGCAGAGTAGTGAAAAACTGTTTTTT.

The chain has TRBV5-1 and TRBJ1-2, with 7 bases identical to TRBD1. There are 18 residues in the CDR3. CDR1 and CDR2 (germline): SGHRS, YFSETQ. The trim removed 0 bases at V and 8 bases at J, leaving 19 bases unmatched. The CDR3 region has the DNA TGCGCCAGCAGCTTGGGACCTATCCGGGACAGCGGCCCCGGGGGCTACACCTTC. Translating gives CASSLGPIRDSGPGGYTF.

This clonotype came up a few times. A junction end diverges from the germline sequence, so it may reflect a read error. The V gene is TRBV19, the J gene TRBJ2-2; TRBD2 agrees at 10 bases. Looked up from germline, CDR1 is LNHDA and CDR2 is SQIVND (reference sequence). There are 15 residues in the CDR3. Here the CDR3 DNA reads TGTGCCAGTAGTCTGGGACTAGCGAACACCGGGGTGCTGTTTTTT. It translates to CASSLGLANTGVLFF.

V gene TRBV4-1 combines with J gene TRBJ1-6; no firm D call. V was clipped by 0 bases and J by 8 bases, with 11 bases between them. This CDR3 is 15 amino acids long. Germline values: CDR1 MGHRA, CDR2 YSYEKL. CDR3 in DNA: TGCGCCAGCAGCCAAGATGGGGTCGAGGATTCACCCCTCCACTTT. It encodes CASSQDGVEDSPLHF.

The table lists this clonotype with many counts. The rearrangement links TRBV10-3 to TRBJ2-1; TRBD1 is a possible D gene (6 bases). Trimming took 2 bases from V and 1 from J, leaving 9 bases between them. CDR3 length: 15 residues. Germline loops: CDR1 ENHRY, CDR2 SYGVKD. The CDR3 nucleotides are TGTGCCATCAGTGAGGCAGGGGCGTCCTACAATGAGCAGTTCTTC. Translating it yields CAISEAGASYNEQFF.

In its sample, this clonotype was seen a few times. The chain combines TRBV28 with TRBJ2-2; TRBD2 might be the D (6 bases). This CDR3 region has 14 residues. Trimming stripped 5 bases from V and 5 bases from J, with 12 bases between. The germline V gene encodes CDR1 MDHEN and CDR2 SYDVKM. The CDR3 loop reads CASSPPGETGELFF. Written as DNA, the CDR3 is TGTGCCAGCAGTCCTCCGGGGGAGACCGGGGAGCTGTTTTTT.

The CDR3 nucleotides are TGCAGTGCTCACAGGGGGCTGTCCTACAATGAGCAGTTCTTC. Protein: CSAHRGLSYNEQFF. This rearrangement joins TRBV20-1 to TRBJ2-1; 9 nucleotides agree with TRBD1. Trimming cost V 5 bases and J 1 base; bases outside gene matches: 3. The CDR3 is 14 residues long. Germline V gene sequence: CDR1 DFQATT, CDR2 SNEGSKA (reference sequence).

With respect to this clonotype: Being one base from a much bigger clone, this may be a read error. The J gene is TRBJ2-6, the V gene TRBV4-3; D might be TRBD1 or TRBD2, each matching 6 bases. Per germline, CDR1 LGHNA and CDR2 YSLEER. The CDR3 is 15 amino acids. CDR3 residues: CASSQGGAGANVRTF. The CDR3 DNA follows: TGCGCCAGCAGCCAAGGGGGGGCTGGGGCCAACGTCCGGACTTTC.

Only a few counts were recorded for this clonotype. The chain uses TRBV2 and TRBJ2-1; D gene uncertain. The CDR3 is 14 amino acids. Germline CDR1 is SNHLY and CDR2 is FYNNEI. Trimming cost V 1 base and J 8 bases, with 12 bases left between them. CDR3 protein: CASSEGRAVDEQFF. CDR3 DNA sequence: TGTGCCAGCAGTGAAGGAAGGGCAGTCGATGAGCAGTTCTTC.

In its sample, this clonotype was seen a few times. The rearrangement uses TRBV20-1 and TRBJ1-5, with 10 bases aligning to TRBD1. CDR1 DFQATT and CDR2 SNEGSKA come from the germline V gene (reference sequence). Trimming cost V 2 bases and J 2 bases; bases outside gene matches: 6. CDR3 length: 16 amino acids. The chain's CDR3 is CSARSTGGAGNQPQHF. The CDR3 DNA reads TGCAGTGCTAGATCGACAGGGGGCGCGGGCAATCAGCCCCAGCATTTT.

Many counts were recorded for this clonotype. This rearrangement joins TRBV29-1 to TRBJ2-7, with TRBD2 identical over 9 bases. The V segment lost 7 bases and the J segment 6 bases; nucleotides outside the gene matches: 16. CDR1 SQVTM and CDR2 ANQGSEA come from the germline V gene. The CDR3 contains 15 residues. As DNA, the CDR3 is TGCAGCGCCGGGCCCGGACTAGCGACTCCAGGCGAGCAGTACTTC. This sequence encodes CSAGPGLATPGEQYF.

The CDR3 here is CASSVPGFQQYF. DNA of the CDR3: TGTGCCAGCAGTGTTCCAGGGTTCCAGCAGTACTTC. This sequence joins TRBV27 and TRBJ2-7; the D gene is possibly TRBD1 (5 bases). The V and J ends lost 5 bases and 8 bases respectively, with 13 bases between them. Germline CDR1 reads MNHEY; CDR2 reads SMNVEV (reference sequence). The CDR3 spans 12 residues.

The chain joins TRBV15 to TRBJ2-1; a weak D match, TRBD1 (5 bases). V lost 8 bases, J lost 7 bases, and 12 bases lay in between. Germline V CDR1 and CDR2: LNHNV, YYDKDF (reference sequence). This CDR3 spans 12 amino acids. CDR3: CATERTRNEQFF. The CDR3 coding sequence is TGTGCCACCGAGAGGACAAGGAATGAGCAGTTCTTC.

The CDR3 DNA follows: TGTGCCAGCAGCCAGGACGGACAGGGGGCAGGGGATGGCTACACCTTC. Translating it yields CASSQDGQGAGDGYTF. This rearrangement joins TRBV4-2 to TRBJ1-2, with 11 bases matching TRBD1. Germline V CDR1 and CDR2: LGHNA, YNFKEQ. The CDR3 totals 16 residues. The trim removed 3 bases at V and 6 bases at J, leaving 9 bases unmatched.

This clonotype was recorded a few times. The chain couples TRBV15 to TRBJ2-7, with D unclear. This CDR3 has 13 residues. V lost 4 bases to trimming and J lost 4 bases, with 11 bases between them. Germline V gene data show CDR1 as LNHNV and CDR2 as YYDKDF (reference sequence). The CDR3 sequence: CATSNSTAYEQYF. CDR3 sequence (DNA): TGTGCCACCAGCAATAGCACGGCTTACGAGCAGTACTTC.

This clonotype was seen a few times. This rearrangement joins TRBV6-5 to TRBJ1-5; 7 positions agree with TRBD1. This CDR3 comprises 13 residues. The V gene's germline CDR1 is MNHEY and CDR2 SVGAGI. The junction had 3 bases not matched to a gene; V was cut back by 6 bases and J by 4 bases. CDR3 protein: CASRKTGNQPQHF. For the CDR3, the DNA is TGTGCCAGCAGAAAGACAGGGAATCAGCCCCAGCATTTT.

CDR3 nucleotide sequence: TGTGCCAGCAACCCACAGGGGAGTGAGCAGTTCTTC. Amino acids: CASNPQGSEQFF. The rearrangement uses TRBV7-9 and TRBJ2-1; 7 bases agree with TRBD1. From germline, CDR1 is SEHNR and CDR2 FQNEAQ (reference sequence). The CDR3 runs 12 residues. Trimming removed 7 bases from V and 9 bases from J; junction bases left unmatched: 6.

This clonotype came up a few times. The chain links TRBV20-1 to TRBJ2-1; TRBD2 agrees at 12 bases. The germline gives CDR1 DFQATT, CDR2 SNEGSKA (reference sequence). V trimming: 6 bases; J trimming: 6 bases; junction bases outside the gene matches: 6. This CDR3 region has 14 residues. For the CDR3, the DNA is TGCAGTGCAAACCTAGCGGGAGGGGTCAATGAGCAGTTCTTC. Protein product: CSANLAGGVNEQFF.

CDR3 bases: TGTGCCAGTAGGCCCGACGTCCAGGGAGGAGGCACCGGGGAGCTGTTTTTT. Its protein is CASRPDVQGGGTGELFF. The chain is built from TRBV19 and TRBJ2-2; possible D gene TRBD2, 6 bases. Germline-derived CDR1 and CDR2 are LNHDA and SQIVND (reference sequence). V was trimmed by 6 bases and J by 4 bases, leaving 21 bases between them. The CDR3 covers 17 residues.

The V gene is TRBV12-3 or TRBV12-4, the J gene TRBJ2-7; D unresolved. The germline V and J ends were trimmed by 4 bases and 3 bases, with 13 bases remaining between them. CDR3 length equals 14 residues. CDR3 DNA sequence: TGTGCCAGCAGTTCCGGTGACCTCCTCTACGAGCAGTACTTC. Its translation is CASSSGDLLYEQYF.

This clonotype was counted only a few times. The chain joins TRBV4-1 to TRBJ1-2; D uncertain. The CDR3 length is 13 residues. V was cut by 0 bases and J by 5 bases, with 7 bases left in between. Germline V CDR1 and CDR2: MGHRA, YSYEKL. The chain's CDR3 is CASSQEQVYGYTF. The CDR3 nucleotides are TGCGCCAGCAGCCAAGAACAAGTATATGGCTACACCTTC.

This clonotype was seen a handful of times. This chain links TRBV21-1 with TRBJ2-7; whether TRBD1, the table's D call, matches the DNA was not checked. TRBV21-1 is termed a pseudogene. The CDR3 spans 14 residues. CDR3 sequence reads: CARIGVALRYEQYF. The CDR3 region has the DNA TGTGCCAGAATAGGGGTTGCACTAAGATACGAGCAGTACTTC.

A remark on this clonotype: Germline and junction disagree at one end, which may indicate a read error. The V call is TRBV20-1, the J call TRBJ2-6, with D possibly being TRBD2 (6 bases). The CDR3 extends over 15 amino acids. Germline CDR1 and CDR2: DFQATT and SNEGSKA (reference sequence). CDR3 loop: CSARIGDSGTNVLTF. The DNA of the CDR3 is TGCAGTGCTAGAATCGGGGACTCTGGGACCAACGTCCTGACTTTC.